Listed below are T cell receptor beta chains from one sample, sequenced in a study of beta chain features in type 1 diabetes. Here immunoSEQ multiplex PCR was the method, and the copy in TCRdb shows in-frame clones only, minus some. The data show around 300,000 clones, about 15% seen once. The material sequenced was naive CD4+ T cells from blood. The receptors come from a man younger than 35 with type 1 diabetes. CDR3s include the opening cysteine and the closing phenylalanine or tryptophan. The D gene is left open where the match is weak.

TRBV6-1	TRBJ2-3	.	CASDWRTDTQYF
TRBV4-3	TRBJ2-1	TRBD2	CASSQDRAGGPDEQFF
TRBV11-2	TRBJ1-3	.	CASSSVSGNTIYF
TRBV28	TRBJ1-2	.	CASSLRYGYTF
TRBV19	TRBJ2-7	.	CASSRLRKGERGSYEQYF
TRBV7-9	TRBJ2-3	.	CASSLDLNQYYTDTQYF
TRBV4-3	TRBJ1-1	TRBD1	CASSREQGWGTEAFF
TRBV6-6	TRBJ2-1	TRBD2	CASSPDGGGEFF
TRBV30	TRBJ2-1	TRBD2	CAWIKPPGTSGSEQFF
TRBV4-3	TRBJ2-3	TRBD2	CASSPALLLAGGTDTQYF
TRBV7-2	TRBJ2-1	.	CASSLGRGEGGWNEQFF
TRBV25-1	TRBJ1-2	TRBD1	CASSGPSDRARGYTF
TRBV28	TRBJ2-1	TRBD2	CASSFVGGSTQFF
TRBV4-1	TRBJ2-7	TRBD2	CASSHPTSGVYEQYF
TRBV14	TRBJ1-1	.	CASSQGTTAFF
TRBV20-1	TRBJ2-7	.	CSARIGDIQYF
TRBV18	TRBJ1-5	.	CASSPSGSSNQPQHF
TRBV7-2	TRBJ2-3	.	CASSLVSGGYTDTQYF
TRBV19	TRBJ2-5	TRBD1	CASSIQGQGRSLVTQYF
TRBV2	TRBJ2-7	.	CASIAGPSYEQYF
TRBV4-2	TRBJ1-2	.	CASSQGGAGVAYGYTF
TRBV28	TRBJ2-7	.	CASSQGRVYEQYF